This entry lists 28 T cell receptor beta chains sequenced from one sample in a study of cytomegalovirus exposure and HLA in healthy donors. A multiplex PCR was run with 60 Vbeta primers and 13 Jbeta primers. This table comes from immunoSEQ multiplex PCR, and its TCRdb copy is limited to in-frame clones, with some not included. The sample includes 100,000 to 150,000 clones, roughly 80% of them seen just once. The sequencing input was PBMCs. These receptor sequences come from a man aged 25 to 40 in good health and CMV-seronegative.

The rearrangement uses TRBV18 and TRBJ1-4; 7 positions match TRBD1. J lost 6 bases, V lost 4 bases, and 14 bases had no gene match. The germline CDR1 and CDR2 sequences are KGHSH and LQKENI. The CDR3 extends over 17 amino acids. CDR3 sequence reads: CASSLLKTGVSDEKLFF. In nucleotides, the CDR3 is TGTGCCAGCTCACTTTTAAAAACAGGGGTCAGCGATGAAAAACTGTTTTTT.

In DNA, the CDR3 is TGTGCCAGCAGCGTACAACAGGGGTCTGGAAACACCATATATTTT. Its protein is CASSVQQGSGNTIYF. V usage is TRBV9 and J usage is TRBJ1-3; 7 bases align to TRBD1. CDR3 size: 15 residues. V was pared by 1 base and J by 1 base, with 2 bases of the junction left unmatched. Germline assignment: CDR1 SGDLS and CDR2 YYNGEE.

Only one count was recorded for this clone. The CDR3 DNA sequence: TGTGCCAGCAGCCCCTTAGCGGGAGACACAGATACGCAGTATTTT. Protein product: CASSPLAGDTDTQYF. The gene calls are TRBV9 and TRBJ2-3; TRBD2 matches at 9 bases. The CDR3 consists of 15 residues. Looked up from germline, CDR1 is SGDLS and CDR2 is YYNGEE. After removal of 4 bases from V and 2 bases from J, the junction contained 5 bases not matched to a gene.

The rearrangement links TRBV6-6 to TRBJ1-5; D is undetermined. Germline V gene sequence: CDR1 MNHNY, CDR2 SVGAGI (reference sequence). V was shortened by 4 bases and J by 0 bases, with 13 bases between the two germline ends. This CDR3 is 16 amino acids long. CDR3 sequence reads: CASSSHRTSSNQPQHF. In DNA, the CDR3 is TGTGCCAGCAGTTCCCATAGGACTTCTAGCAATCAGCCCCAGCATTTT.

V and J are TRBV4-1 and TRBJ1-5; a possible D gene is TRBD1 (6 bases). CDR3 length equals 17 residues. V lost 1 base, J lost 2 bases, and 15 bases lay in between. Germline values: CDR1 MGHRA, CDR2 YSYEKL. The CDR3 nucleotides are TGCGCCAGCAGCCAAGTCAGGGGCAGGGGAGGCAATCAGCCCCAGCATTTT. Residues: CASSQVRGRGGNQPQHF.

The rearrangement uses TRBV28 and TRBJ1-5, with D possibly TRBD1 on 5 matching bases. CDR1 and CDR2 (germline): MDHEN, SYDVKM. The CDR3 is 16 residues long. The V end lost 3 bases, the J end lost 3 bases, and 15 bases lay between the germline ends. The CDR3 DNA is TGTGCCAGCAGTTTGGAGGGGCCCCCCACCAATCAGCCCCAGCATTTT. Amino acids: CASSLEGPPTNQPQHF.

The rearrangement links TRBV4-3 to TRBJ2-5, with 13 positions matching TRBD2. V lost 1 base and J lost 4; bases outside the gene matches: 9. Germline V lookup: CDR1 LGHNA, CDR2 YSLEER. This CDR3 has 18 residues. For the CDR3, the DNA is TGCGCCAGCAGCCAAGTTGGCCGAACTAGCGGGGGGGCAGAGACCCAGTACTTC. Encoded protein: CASSQVGRTSGGAETQYF.

CDR3 sequence (DNA): TGTGCCAGCAGCTTGTGGACGCAAAACCGGGACATCAATTCACCCCTCCACTTT. Translation: CASSLWTQNRDINSPLHF. V usage is TRBV13 and J usage is TRBJ1-6; D might be TRBD1 (6 bases). Trimming removed 3 bases from V and 7 bases from J, with 22 bases in between. Germline lookup yields CDR1 PRHDT and CDR2 FYEKMQ (reference sequence). The CDR3 is made up of 18 amino acids.

V and J are TRBV19 and TRBJ1-2; 9 bases align to TRBD1. Germline V CDR1 and CDR2: LNHDA, SQIVND (reference sequence). V was clipped by 4 bases and J by 8 bases; unmatched bases: 17. This CDR3 is built from 17 residues. CDR3 nucleotides: TGTGCCAGTAGTACCCGACCGGGACAGGGTGTCGTTGGGGGCTACACCTTC. Amino acid sequence: CASSTRPGQGVVGGYTF.

V and J are TRBV5-8 and TRBJ1-4, with D possibly TRBD1 on 6 matching bases. V lost 1 base to trimming and J lost 4 bases, with 11 bases between them. The CDR3 consists of 15 residues. Germline V gene sequence: CDR1 SGHTS, CDR2 YDEGEE. The DNA for the CDR3 is TGTGCCAGCAGCTTGACAAGCAGGGGTAATGAAAAACTGTTTTTT. This gives the protein CASSLTSRGNEKLFF. Complete variable domain (other parts from reference TRBV5-8 and TRBJ1-4): EAGVTQSPTHLIKTRGQQATLRCSPISGHTSVYWYQQALGLGLQFLLWYDEGEERNRGNFPPRFSGRQFPNYSSELNVNALELEDSALYLCASSLTSRGNEKLFFGSGTQLSVL.

This clone appeared a few times. J is TRBJ2-5 and V is TRBV11-2, with TRBD2 identical over 10 bases. This CDR3 is 15 amino acids long. J gave up 3 bases and V 5 bases, and 6 bases lay outside the gene matches. Germline V gene sequence: CDR1 SGHAT, CDR2 FQNNGV. The CDR3 region is CASSPQGLAEETQYF. The DNA of the CDR3 is TGTGCCAGCAGCCCCCAAGGACTAGCGGAAGAGACCCAGTACTTC.

The chain joins TRBV5-1 to TRBJ2-1; 8 positions match TRBD1. After removal of 6 bases from V and 2 bases from J, the junction contained 7 bases not matched to a gene. Germline lookup yields CDR1 SGHRS and CDR2 YFSETQ. The CDR3 totals 15 residues. CDR3 amino acids: CASTLRQGTYNEQFF. The CDR3 nucleotides are TGCGCCAGCACCCTTAGACAGGGGACCTACAATGAGCAGTTCTTC.

Here the CDR3 reads CSVTQGGSNQPQHF. The CDR3 bases are TGCAGCGTTACGCAGGGAGGAAGCAATCAGCCCCAGCATTTT. This sequence joins TRBV29-1 and TRBJ1-5; D might be TRBD1 (5 bases). Germline CDR1 SQVTM, CDR2 ANQGSEA. The CDR3 extends over 14 amino acids. Trimming removed 5 bases from V and 1 base from J, with 12 bases in between.

The chain couples TRBV5-6 to TRBJ1-2; possibly TRBD1 for D (6 bases). Germline V CDR1 and CDR2: SGHDT, YYEEEE. The CDR3 runs to 16 residues. Trimming cost V 4 bases and J 2 bases, with 18 bases left between them. The CDR3 DNA reads as TGTGCCAGCAGCCCTCGGGGGGGGCGCTTAAACTATGGCTACACCTTC. This gives the protein CASSPRGGRLNYGYTF.

This chain links TRBV5-1 with TRBJ1-1, with D maybe TRBD1 (6 bases). This CDR3 contains 14 residues. The V end was cut by 5 bases, the J end by 4 bases, with 15 bases between. Germline CDR1 and CDR2: SGHRS and YFSETQ. CDR3 protein: CASSPGGRGTEAFF. CDR3 nucleotides: TGCGCCAGCAGTCCGGGAGGCAGGGGCACTGAAGCTTTCTTT.

The rearrangement links TRBV5-1 to TRBJ2-7, with TRBD2 matching 8 bases. CDR1 is SGHRS and CDR2 is YFSETQ in the germline V gene. The CDR3 runs 14 residues. The trim removed 0 bases at V and 5 bases at J, leaving 4 bases unmatched. The CDR3 here is CASSLGGLVHEQYF. For the CDR3, the DNA is TGCGCCAGCAGCTTGGGGGGACTAGTCCACGAGCAGTACTTC.

This chain joins TRBV11-3 and TRBJ2-7, with 9 bases identical to TRBD2. The germline V gene has CDR1 SGHNT and CDR2 YENEEA. This CDR3 is built from 15 residues. Trimming cost V 5 bases and J 5 bases; bases outside gene matches: 10. The CDR3 loop is CASSRRGTSSNEQYF. The DNA of the CDR3 is TGTGCCAGCAGCCGTCGCGGGACTAGCTCTAACGAGCAGTACTTC.

This chain connects TRBV28 to TRBJ2-7; D is possibly TRBD1 (6 bases). The CDR3 totals 14 residues. Germline V gene sequence: CDR1 MDHEN, CDR2 SYDVKM. V lost 2 bases and J 2 bases, leaving 10 bases between the germline ends. The DNA for the CDR3 is TGTGCCAGCAGTTTAAGGGACAACCCCTACGAGCAGTACTTC. The encoded protein is CASSLRDNPYEQYF.

This chain joins TRBV23-1 and TRBJ2-1, with 11 bases matching TRBD2. TRBV23-1 carries the ORF label, with uncertain function. Unmatched junction bases numbered 3, after V lost 0 bases and J lost 8 bases. The CDR3 runs 15 residues. The chain's CDR3 is CASSQSTSGRYEQFF. CDR3 nucleotides: TGCGCCAGCAGTCAATCTACTAGCGGGAGATATGAGCAGTTCTTC.

The chain joins TRBV19 to TRBJ2-7; weak D call: TRBD1 (6 bases). In germline, CDR1 is LNHDA, CDR2 SQIVND (reference sequence). V lost 6 bases, J lost 0 bases, and 15 bases lay in between. The CDR3 runs 15 residues. The CDR3 reads CASRPRDKSSYEQYF. The CDR3 region has the DNA TGTGCCAGTAGGCCTCGGGACAAGAGCTCCTACGAGCAGTACTTC.

This CDR3 reads CASSLSAQGLTYEQYF. The CDR3, as DNA: TGTGCCAGCAGCTTGTCGGCGCAGGGGCTAACCTACGAGCAGTACTTC. This chain uses TRBV5-5 with TRBJ2-5; tentative D call: TRBD1 (6 bases). The J call is doubtful: the DNA matches TRBJ2-7 better. Germline CDR1 reads SGHKS; CDR2 reads YYEKEE (reference sequence). This CDR3 is 16 amino acids long.

The chain employs TRBV5-1 and TRBJ2-3, with D possibly matching TRBD1 (6 bases). This CDR3 is 16 amino acids long. Germline values: CDR1 SGHRS, CDR2 YFSETQ. V was pared by 3 bases and J by 3 bases, with 17 bases between. The CDR3 DNA reads TGCGCCAGCAGCTCTACAGGGCCTGGCGGGACAGATACGCAGTATTTT. It specifies CASSSTGPGGTDTQYF.

The chain links TRBV6-5 to TRBJ1-3; 7 bases are shared with TRBD1. The CDR3 is 16 residues long. The germline CDR1 and CDR2 sequences are MNHEY and SVGAGI. Germline trimming cut 2 bases from V and 3 bases from J; bases unmatched to any gene: 7. CDR3 bases: TGTGCCAGCAGTTACGACAGGGTCTTAGGTGGAAACACCATATATTTT. This codes for CASSYDRVLGGNTIYF.

The chain combines TRBV28 with TRBJ1-1; no reliable D call. The V and J ends lost 5 bases and 4 bases respectively, with 20 bases between them. Germline loops: CDR1 MDHEN, CDR2 SYDVKM. This CDR3 spans 16 amino acids. CDR3 residues: CASSAPRSYVGTEAFF. For the CDR3, the DNA is TGTGCCAGCAGTGCCCCCCGGTCTTACGTTGGCACTGAAGCTTTCTTT. The full variable domain, rest sourced from reference TRBV28 and TRBJ1-1, is DVKVTQSSRYLVKRTGEKVFLECVQDMDHENMFWYRQDPGLGLRLIYFSYDVKMKEKGDIPEGYSVSREKKERFSLILESASTNQTSMYLCASSAPRSYVGTEAFFGQGTRLTVV.

This clone was counted between two and nine times. The chain recombines TRBV5-6 with TRBJ2-3; 9 bases map to TRBD2. The V gene end was trimmed by 5 bases and the J gene end by 7 bases; junction bases not matched to a gene: 8. The germline CDR1 and CDR2 sequences are SGHDT and YYEEEE. The CDR3 is made up of 14 amino acids. CDR3 sequence: CASRSAGGRNTQYF. Written as DNA, the CDR3 is TGTGCCAGCAGGTCAGCGGGGGGACGGAATACGCAGTATTTT.

V gene TRBV29-1 combines with J gene TRBJ1-1, with 7 bases matching TRBD1. CDR3 size: 13 residues. The germline V gene has CDR1 SQVTM and CDR2 ANQGSEA. V shed 6 bases and J 0 bases; nucleotides not matched to a gene: 4. The CDR3 here is CSVRQGVNTEAFF. Here the CDR3 DNA reads TGCAGCGTCCGGCAGGGGGTGAACACTGAAGCTTTCTTT.

The chain employs TRBV5-6 and TRBJ1-5; TRBD1 agrees at 8 bases. V was clipped by 4 bases and J by 6 bases; unmatched bases: 6. The CDR3 consists of 14 residues. The V gene's germline CDR1 is SGHDT and CDR2 YYEEEE. The CDR3 spells CASSEGQGGQPQHF. Here the CDR3 DNA reads TGTGCCAGCAGCGAAGGACAGGGTGGTCAGCCCCAGCATTTT. Full variable domain (rest looked up from reference TRBV5-6 and TRBJ1-5): DAGVTQSPTHLIKTRGQQVTLRCSPKSGHDTVSWYQQALGQGPQFIFQYYEEEERQRGNFPDRFSGHQFPNYSSELNVNALLLGDSALYLCASSEGQGGQPQHFGDGTRLSIL.

The rearrangement uses TRBV7-6 and TRBJ1-2, with a possible D match to TRBD1 (6 bases). Germline V gene data show CDR1 as SGHVS and CDR2 as FNYEAQ. The CDR3 consists of 13 residues. Trimming left V 4 bases short and J 4 bases short, with 10 bases between. The CDR3 nucleotides read TGTGCCAGCAGCTCGGACAGTGTCTATGGCTACACCTTC. Translated: CASSSDSVYGYTF.